This T cell receptor (beta chain) was identified in a study of blood T cell repertoires in COVID-19. The wider study: Acute and convalescent COVID-19 specimens originated in the United States, Italy and Spain. T cells, B-cell-depleted T cells, or PBMCs provided the cDNA or gDNA that served as material.

V lost 6 bases, J lost 0 bases, and 12 bases lay in between. Germline V lookup: CDR1 LNHDA, CDR2 SQIVND (reference sequence). The CDR3 is made up of 15 amino acids. As handled by the study authors: Nucleated cell number was recorded as an estimate derived from reference gene primer amplification. This table comes from immunoSEQ multiplex PCR, and its TCRdb copy is limited to in-frame clones, with some not included. Clone size and the V and J calls come from that table; the DNA yielded D and trimming. This table holds more than 300,000 clones, more than 85% found once. Recovered participants had two consecutive negative NP/OP PCR tests, healthcare professional clearance, or symptom resolution.

This clonotype was sampled from a woman younger than 45 who had recovered from COVID-19. The gene calls are TRBV19 and TRBJ1-3, with D perhaps TRBD1 (5 bases). The specimen sequenced was PBMCs or T cells enriched from blood (not recorded which). CDR3 DNA: TGTGCCAGTAGCAAACAGGAACTCTCTGGAAACACCATATATTTT. It encodes CASSKQELSGNTIYF.